This is a list of T cell receptor beta chains from one sample in a study of blood T cell repertoires in COVID-19. Assay used: immunoSEQ multiplex PCR; TCRdb lists only in-frame clones, some missing. The profile shows about 260,000 clones, around 87% of them singletons. Source material: peripheral blood. These receptors were taken from a woman aged 50 to 60 who had recovered from COVID-19. The CDR3 runs from the conserved cysteine through the conserved F or W. The order of the fields is J gene, clone size, V gene, D gene, CDR3 protein, CDR3 DNA. The D gene is left open where the match is weak. Part of the rows lack a size; the others show once, few, many or a class for expanded clones.

>TRBJ2-7|NA|TRBV11-2|NA
CASSFGQPSYEQYF
TGTGCCAGCAGTTTTGGACAGCCCTCCTACGAGCAGTACTTC
>TRBJ2-1|NA|TRBV11-2|NA
CASSLVADEQFF
TGTGCCAGCAGCTTAGTCGCGGATGAGCAGTTCTTC
>TRBJ2-7|NA|TRBV29-1|TRBD1
CSAGGQGAGYEQYF
TGCAGCGCCGGGGGACAGGGGGCTGGCTACGAGCAGTACTTC
>TRBJ1-1|NA|TRBV4-2|TRBD1
CASSLATGMNTEAFF
TGTGCCAGCAGCCTAGCGACAGGGATGAACACTGAAGCTTTCTTT
>TRBJ2-7|NA|TRBV11-3|NA
CASSLQDLGEQYF
TGTGCCAGCAGCCTACAGGATTTGGGCGAGCAGTACTTC
>TRBJ1-5|few|TRBV19|TRBD1
CASKRFGQGVDQPQHF
TGTGCCAGTAAAAGATTTGGACAGGGTGTGGATCAGCCCCAGCATTTT
>TRBJ1-1|once|TRBV9|NA
CASSPDGGQGTEAFF
TGTGCCAGCAGCCCCGACGGAGGGCAGGGTACTGAAGCTTTCTTT
>TRBJ2-5|NA|TRBV30|NA
CAHRSSRFETQYF
TGTGCCCATCGCTCTAGTAGATTCGAGACCCAGTACTTC
>TRBJ1-4|many|TRBV5-6|NA
CASSRESGNEKLFF
TGTGCCAGCAGCAGGGAGTCCGGGAATGAAAAACTGTTTTTT
>TRBJ1-4|NA|TRBV5-4|NA
CASSLVEAREKLFF
TGTGCCAGCAGCTTGGTGGAGGCCAGGGAAAAACTGTTTTTT
>TRBJ2-7|NA|TRBV28|TRBD2
CASSLIAGDSYEQYF
TGTGCCAGCAGCCTCATAGCGGGGGACTCCTACGAGCAGTACTTC
>TRBJ2-1|once|TRBV11-3|NA
CASSFQGQANEQFF
TGTGCCAGCAGCTTCCAGGGCCAGGCGAATGAGCAGTTCTTC
>TRBJ1-6|NA|TRBV15|TRBD1
CATSGGDRENSPLHF
TGTGCCACCAGCGGAGGGGACAGGGAAAATTCACCCCTCCACTTT
>TRBJ1-3|NA|TRBV28|NA
CASSLSHSGNTIYF
TGTGCCAGCAGTTTATCCCACTCTGGAAACACCATATATTTT
>TRBJ2-5|NA|TRBV7-9|TRBD2
CASGTRGGGETQYF
TGTGCCAGCGGAACGCGGGGGGGAGGAGAGACCCAGTACTTC
>TRBJ2-7|once|TRBV30|TRBD1
CAWSQVGQGWDEQYF
TGTGCCTGGAGCCAGGTGGGACAGGGGTGGGACGAGCAGTACTTC
>TRBJ2-5|NA|TRBV28|TRBD2
CASSLWTSGVETQYF
TGTGCCAGCAGTTTATGGACTAGCGGCGTGGAGACCCAGTACTTC
>TRBJ1-2|NA|TRBV4-2|TRBD1
CASSQEPGQGAVGYTF
TGTGCCAGCAGCCAAGAACCGGGACAGGGGGCCGTTGGCTACACCTTC
>TRBJ2-1|NA|TRBV9|TRBD2
CASSVAHYPGLAGAGEQFF
TGTGCCAGCAGCGTAGCTCACTATCCGGGACTAGCGGGAGCAGGAGAGCAGTTCTTC
>TRBJ1-6|NA|TRBV30|NA
CAWSEGFRNSPLHF
TGTGCCTGGAGTGAGGGGTTTCGGAATTCACCCCTCCACTTT
>TRBJ1-2|NA|TRBV11-2|TRBD1
CASSPRAGTGGNYGYTF
TGTGCCAGCAGCCCCAGGGCAGGGACAGGGGGGAACTATGGCTACACCTTC
>TRBJ2-1|NA|TRBV7-6|TRBD2
CASSASGDPRNEQFF
TGTGCCAGCAGCGCTAGCGGAGACCCTAGGAATGAGCAGTTCTTC
>TRBJ2-7|NA|TRBV4-2|TRBD2
CASSRGSGESYEQYF
TGTGCCAGCAGCCGCGGTAGCGGGGAGTCCTACGAGCAGTACTTC
>TRBJ2-1|NA|TRBV2|NA
CASSRTPEGEQFF
TGTGCCAGCAGTCGGACCCCGGAGGGTGAGCAGTTCTTC
>TRBJ1-1|NA|TRBV10-3|TRBD1
CAISESRGRVTEAFF
TGTGCCATCAGTGAGTCCAGGGGGCGAGTCACTGAAGCTTTCTTT
>TRBJ1-3|NA|TRBV6-6|TRBD1
CATSTGGGNTIYF
TGTGCCACCTCGACAGGGGGAGGAAACACCATATATTTT
>TRBJ2-5|NA|TRBV19|NA
CASSPQGSLWGGPETQYF
TGTGCCAGTAGTCCTCAAGGGTCTCTGTGGGGGGGCCCGGAGACCCAGTACTTC
>TRBJ2-3|NA|TRBV6-2/TRBV6-3|TRBD1
CASSSNVGTGGTDTQYF
TGTGCCAGCAGTTCCAATGTCGGGACAGGGGGCACAGATACGCAGTATTTT
>TRBJ1-1|few|TRBV12-3/TRBV12-4|NA
CASSLSYSTEAFF
TGTGCCAGCAGTTTATCTTACAGTACTGAAGCTTTCTTT
>TRBJ2-6|NA|TRBV5-5|NA
CASSLAIGDGANVLTF
TGTGCCAGCAGCTTGGCCATCGGGGATGGGGCCAACGTCCTGACTTTC
>TRBJ1-2|NA|TRBV19|NA
CASSDAQGIGGYTF
TGTGCCAGTAGCGACGCTCAGGGTATCGGGGGCTACACCTTC
>TRBJ2-3|NA|TRBV5-1|NA
CASSPLAATDTQYF
TGCGCCAGCAGCCCCTTGGCGGCCACAGATACGCAGTATTTT
>TRBJ2-7|NA|TRBV14|NA
CASSHGSEQYF
TGTGCCAGCAGCCATGGGAGCGAGCAGTACTTC
>TRBJ2-2|NA|TRBV30|TRBD2
CAWSRGLAVPGELFF
TGTGCCTGGAGCCGAGGACTAGCGGTACCCGGGGAGCTGTTTTTT
>TRBJ2-3|NA|TRBV5-1|TRBD2
CASSLTFSGGAPDTQYF
TGCGCCAGCAGCTTGACTTTTAGCGGGGGGGCGCCTGATACGCAGTATTTT
>TRBJ2-1|NA|TRBV5-1|TRBD2
CASSSFSGGYNEQFF
TGCGCCAGCAGCTCGTTTTCGGGGGGCTACAATGAGCAGTTCTTC
>TRBJ1-2|NA|TRBV6-2/TRBV6-3|NA
CASSFRQRYGYTF
TGTGCCAGCAGTTTCCGACAGCGCTATGGCTACACCTTC
>TRBJ1-2|few|TRBV5-1|NA
CASSLRGGLDGYTF
TGCGCCAGCAGCTTAAGAGGGGGTTTGGATGGCTACACCTTC
>TRBJ1-6|NA|TRBV2|NA
CASSPQGSYNSPLHF
TGTGCCAGCAGCCCACAGGGCTCCTATAATTCACCCCTCCACTTT
>TRBJ1-2|NA|TRBV7-9|NA
CASSHPRAQGYTF
TGTGCCAGCAGCCACCCCAGGGCTCAAGGCTACACCTTC
>TRBJ1-5|NA|TRBV9|NA
CASSVDSNSNQPQHF
TGTGCCAGCAGCGTAGACAGTAATAGCAATCAGCCCCAGCATTTT
>TRBJ1-5|NA|TRBV3-1/TRBV3-2|NA
CASSHLDQPQHF
TGTGCCAGCAGCCACTTAGATCAGCCCCAGCATTTT
>TRBJ1-1|NA|TRBV29-1|NA
CSVSVAAWRNTEAFF
TGCAGCGTTTCGGTCGCAGCTTGGAGAAACACTGAAGCTTTCTTT
>TRBJ2-1|NA|TRBV5-1|NA
CASSRVSRSYNEQFF
TGCGCCAGCAGCCGGGTGTCAAGGTCCTACAATGAGCAGTTCTTC
>TRBJ1-6|NA|TRBV5-6|NA
CASSLQQGNSPLHF
TGTGCCAGCAGCTTGCAACAGGGAAATTCACCCCTCCACTTT
>TRBJ1-2|NA|TRBV12-3/TRBV12-4|NA
CASSPPGYGYTF
TGTGCCAGCAGTCCGCCCGGGTATGGCTACACCTTC
>TRBJ1-3|NA|TRBV5-1|TRBD1
CASSLGPGQGKNTIYF
TGCGCCAGCAGCTTGGGACCGGGACAGGGAAAAAACACCATATATTTT
>TRBJ2-7|NA|TRBV6-2/TRBV6-3|NA
CASSYSEVDNGYEQYF
TGTGCCAGCAGTTACTCGGAGGTCGATAATGGATACGAGCAGTACTTC
>TRBJ1-1|NA|TRBV30|TRBD1
CAWTRTGINTEAFF
TGTGCCTGGACCCGGACAGGCATAAACACTGAAGCTTTCTTT